The 15 T cell receptor beta chains below were found in one sample sequenced in a study of shared clonotypes between healthy human individuals. TCRdb's table, derived via immunoSEQ multiplex PCR, lists solely in-frame clones and lacks some. The sample gives some 1.4 million clones, more than 95% of which show up once; roughly 1.2% is in the top ten. The specimen was naive CD4+ T cells sorted from blood. The subset: CD45RA+ positively selected. These receptors all come from a man in his thirties or forties in good health.

The V and J genes are TRBV19 and TRBJ2-1; TRBD1 agrees at 9 bases. In germline, CDR1 is LNHDA, CDR2 SQIVND (reference sequence). The CDR3 runs 16 residues. The junction had 12 bases not matched to a gene; V was cut back by 5 bases and J by 7 bases. This CDR3 reads CASSARTGEIRNEQFF. The CDR3 DNA reads TGTGCCAGTAGTGCAAGGACAGGGGAGATAAGAAATGAGCAGTTCTTC. The full variable domain, completed using reference TRBV19 and TRBJ2-1, is DGGITQSPKYLFRKEGQNVTLSCEQNLNHDAMYWYRQDPGQGLRLIYYSQIVNDFQKGDIAEGYSVSREKKESFPLTVTSAQKNPTAFYLCASSARTGEIRNEQFFGPGTRLTVL.

This chain uses TRBV28 with TRBJ2-1; TRBD1 or TRBD2 may be the D gene (5 bases each). The CDR3 runs to 12 residues. Trimming took off 2 bases at V and 13 bases at J, with 12 bases between the two ends. Germline CDR1 is MDHEN and CDR2 is SYDVKM. CDR3 region: CASSLAGTTQFF. CDR3 coding DNA: TGTGCCAGCAGTTTAGCCGGGACGACCCAGTTCTTC.

This clone came up once. This chain links TRBV5-8 with TRBJ1-4; D may be TRBD1 (5 bases). Trimming removed 0 bases at V and 5 bases at J, with 8 bases between. Germline V gives CDR1 SGHTS, CDR2 YDEGEE. This CDR3 is 14 amino acids long. The DNA for the CDR3 is TGTGCCAGCAGCTTGGCGTGGGGGAATGAAAAACTGTTTTTT. Its translation is CASSLAWGNEKLFF.

V and J are TRBV10-1 and TRBJ2-4, with D possibly TRBD2 on 6 matching bases. The CDR3 has 14 residues. V dropped 0 bases and J dropped 7 bases, with 10 bases sitting between them. The germline gives CDR1 WNHNN, CDR2 SYGVQD (reference sequence). The CDR3 reads CASSESGTGNIQYF. In DNA form, the CDR3 reads TGCGCCAGCAGTGAGTCAGGGACTGGGAACATTCAGTACTTC.

This clone was detected once. In nucleotides, the CDR3 is TGCGCCAGCAGCCAAATAGCGGGAGTGGGGGGCTACGAGCAGTACTTC. This gives the protein CASSQIAGVGGYEQYF. The chain joins TRBV4-3 to TRBJ2-7; 9 bases map to TRBD2. Germline trimming cut 2 bases from V and 3 bases from J; bases unmatched to any gene: 8. Germline V gene data show CDR1 as LGHNA and CDR2 as YSLEER. The CDR3 extends over 16 amino acids.

V and J are TRBV4-3 and TRBJ1-3, with D uncertain. The CDR3 extends over 13 amino acids. Trimming shortened V by 2 bases and J by 4 bases, and 6 bases separated the two germline ends. The germline gives CDR1 LGHNA, CDR2 YSLEER. CDR3 sequence: CASSQLRGNTIYF. CDR3 DNA: TGCGCCAGCAGCCAACTACGAGGAAACACCATATATTTT.

V usage is TRBV6-1 and J usage is TRBJ2-7, with 8 nucleotides matching TRBD2. This CDR3 is built from 14 residues. J lost 2 bases, V lost 4 bases, and 4 bases had no gene match. Germline-derived CDR1 and CDR2 are MNHNS and SASEGT. The chain's CDR3 is CASSATSGAYEQYF. The CDR3, as DNA: TGTGCCAGCAGTGCCACTAGCGGAGCCTACGAGCAGTACTTC.

The chain joins TRBV28 to TRBJ1-2; D gene ambiguous. The CDR3 is made up of 11 amino acids. Germline lookup yields CDR1 MDHEN and CDR2 SYDVKM. V lost 2 bases and J 7 bases, leaving 5 bases between the germline ends. The CDR3: CASSLGFGYTF. CDR3 sequence (DNA): TGTGCCAGCAGTTTAGGGTTTGGCTACACCTTC.

This clone was seen only once. This CDR3 is missing its conserved last phenylalanine or tryptophan, likely due to a read error. It is unclear where the CDR3 begins or ends on the DNA, so no DNA is shown, and the CDR3 is as TCRdb lists it. The chain links TRBV7-9 to TRBJ1-1; TRBD1, the table's D call, lacks a check against the DNA. Germline V lookup: CDR1 SEHNR, CDR2 FQNEAQ (reference sequence). Ends included, the CDR3 has 12 residues. The CDR3 loop reads CASSFWGQYNEV.

The chain is built from TRBV2 and TRBJ2-1; 16 bases agree with TRBD2. This CDR3 has 17 amino acids. V trimming: 6 bases; J trimming: 10 bases; junction bases outside the gene matches: 12. CDR1 and CDR2 from the germline V gene are SNHLY and FYNNEI. The chain's CDR3 is CASSRPGLAGGPREQFF. Here the CDR3 DNA reads TGTGCCAGCAGCAGACCGGGACTAGCGGGAGGGCCAAGAGAGCAGTTCTTC.

This chain joins TRBV11-3 and TRBJ2-1; D gene uncertain. V was shortened by 1 base and J by 5 bases, with 9 bases between the two germline ends. The length of the CDR3 is 14 residues. The germline V gene encodes CDR1 SGHNT and CDR2 YENEEA. The CDR3 is CASSLGPENNEQFF. The DNA for the CDR3 is TGTGCCAGCAGCTTAGGTCCGGAAAACAATGAGCAGTTCTTC.

This clone was observed once. The chain links TRBV2 to TRBJ2-3; D gene unclear. The CDR3 contains 17 residues. Trimming cost V 4 bases and J 0 bases, with 17 bases left between them. In germline, CDR1 is SNHLY, CDR2 FYNNEI. This CDR3 reads CASSVTPDTTSTDTQYF. CDR3 nucleotides: TGTGCCAGCAGTGTTACACCCGACACGACTAGCACAGATACGCAGTATTTT.

The chain carries TRBV29-1 and TRBJ1-5; D is undetermined. Germline CDR1 reads SQVTM; CDR2 reads ANQGSEA. V was cut by 6 bases and J by 4 bases, with 13 bases left in between. The CDR3 runs 13 residues. As DNA, the CDR3 is TGCAGCGTGACCGCCGGGTCTAATCAGCCCCAGCATTTT. Encoded protein: CSVTAGSNQPQHF.

The chain combines TRBV5-4 with TRBJ2-1; D unresolved. Germline V lookup: CDR1 SGHNT, CDR2 YYREEE (reference sequence). V was shortened by 4 bases and J by 5 bases, with 7 bases between the two germline ends. CDR3 length: 12 residues. CDR3 residues: CASSPRHNEQFF. The CDR3 DNA sequence: TGTGCCAGCAGCCCCAGGCACAATGAGCAGTTCTTC.

The sample holds one count of this clone. The V call is TRBV6-5, the J call TRBJ2-7; D perhaps matches TRBD1 (5 bases). V lost 6 bases, J lost 3 bases, and 15 bases lay in between. The CDR3 is 14 amino acids. CDR1 is MNHEY and CDR2 is SVGAGI in the germline V gene. CDR3 residues: CASSFRSTGYEQYF. CDR3 bases: TGTGCCAGCAGCTTCCGATCAACAGGCTACGAGCAGTACTTC.